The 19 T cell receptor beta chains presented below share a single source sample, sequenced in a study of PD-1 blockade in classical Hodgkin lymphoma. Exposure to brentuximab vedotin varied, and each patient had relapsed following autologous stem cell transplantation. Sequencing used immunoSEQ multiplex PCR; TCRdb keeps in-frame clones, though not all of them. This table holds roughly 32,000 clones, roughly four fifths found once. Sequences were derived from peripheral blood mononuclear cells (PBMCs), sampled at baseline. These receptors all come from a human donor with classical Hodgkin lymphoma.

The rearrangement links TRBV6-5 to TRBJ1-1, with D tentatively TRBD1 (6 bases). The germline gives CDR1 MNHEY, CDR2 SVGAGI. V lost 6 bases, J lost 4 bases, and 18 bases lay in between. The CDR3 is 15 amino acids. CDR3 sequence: CASSMAGAPGTEAFF. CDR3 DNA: TGTGCCAGCAGCATGGCGGGGGCTCCGGGCACTGAAGCTTTCTTT.

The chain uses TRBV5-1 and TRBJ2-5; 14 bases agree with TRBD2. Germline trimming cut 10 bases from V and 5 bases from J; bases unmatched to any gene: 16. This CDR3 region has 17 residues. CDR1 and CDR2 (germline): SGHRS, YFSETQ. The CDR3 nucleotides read TGCGCCGGCCCCCTCCCCCCGGGACTAGCGGGGGATGAGACCCAGTACTTC. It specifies CAGPLPPGLAGDETQYF.

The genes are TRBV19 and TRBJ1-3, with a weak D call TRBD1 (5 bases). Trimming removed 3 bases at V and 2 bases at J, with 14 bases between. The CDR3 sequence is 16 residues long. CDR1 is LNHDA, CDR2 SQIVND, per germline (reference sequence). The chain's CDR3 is CASSIWDPGAGNTIYF. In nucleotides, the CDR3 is TGTGCCAGTAGTATTTGGGACCCCGGTGCTGGAAACACCATATATTTT. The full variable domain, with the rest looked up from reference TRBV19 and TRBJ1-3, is DGGITQSPKYLFRKEGQNVTLSCEQNLNHDAMYWYRQDPGQGLRLIYYSQIVNDFQKGDIAEGYSVSREKKESFPLTVTSAQKNPTAFYLCASSIWDPGAGNTIYFGEGSWLTVV.

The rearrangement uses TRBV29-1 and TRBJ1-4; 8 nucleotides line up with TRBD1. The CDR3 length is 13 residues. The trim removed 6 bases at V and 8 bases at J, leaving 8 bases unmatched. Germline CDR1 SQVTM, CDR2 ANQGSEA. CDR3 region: CSVIDRGQEKLFF. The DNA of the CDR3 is TGCAGCGTGATTGACAGGGGCCAGGAAAAACTGTTTTTT.

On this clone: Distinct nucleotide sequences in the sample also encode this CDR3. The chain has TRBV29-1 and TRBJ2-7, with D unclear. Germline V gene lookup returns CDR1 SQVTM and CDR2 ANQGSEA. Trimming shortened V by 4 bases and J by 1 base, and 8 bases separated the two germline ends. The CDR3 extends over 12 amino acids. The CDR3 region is CSVGTVSYEQYF. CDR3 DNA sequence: TGCAGCGTTGGGACGGTATCCTACGAGCAGTACTTC.

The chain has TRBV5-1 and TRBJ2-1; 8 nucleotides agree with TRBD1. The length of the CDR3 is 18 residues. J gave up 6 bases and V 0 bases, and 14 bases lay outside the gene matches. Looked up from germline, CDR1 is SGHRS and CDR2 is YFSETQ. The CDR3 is CASSLEPIGQGAPNEQFF. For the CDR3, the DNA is TGCGCCAGCAGCTTGGAACCTATTGGGCAGGGGGCCCCCAATGAGCAGTTCTTC.

This CDR3 reads CASSLRTGNQPQHF. The CDR3 DNA follows: TGTGCCAGCAGCTTGAGGACGGGCAATCAGCCCCAGCATTTT. J is TRBJ1-5 and V is TRBV5-8; D is ambiguous. The CDR3 covers 14 residues. The ends were cut back, 1 base at V and 2 bases at J, with 7 bases in the middle. Germline CDR1 is SGHTS and CDR2 is YDEGEE.

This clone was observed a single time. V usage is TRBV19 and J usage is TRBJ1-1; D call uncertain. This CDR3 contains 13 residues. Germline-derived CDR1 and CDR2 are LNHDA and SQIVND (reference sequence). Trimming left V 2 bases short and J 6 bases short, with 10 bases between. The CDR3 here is CASSIKRVSEAFF. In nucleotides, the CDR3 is TGTGCCAGTAGTATAAAGAGGGTGTCTGAAGCTTTCTTT.

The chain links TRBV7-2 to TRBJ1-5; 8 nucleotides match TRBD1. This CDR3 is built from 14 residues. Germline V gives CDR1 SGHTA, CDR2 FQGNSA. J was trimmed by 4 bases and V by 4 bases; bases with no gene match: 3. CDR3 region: CASSSQGANQPQHF. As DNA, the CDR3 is TGTGCCAGCAGCTCTCAGGGGGCTAATCAGCCCCAGCATTTT.

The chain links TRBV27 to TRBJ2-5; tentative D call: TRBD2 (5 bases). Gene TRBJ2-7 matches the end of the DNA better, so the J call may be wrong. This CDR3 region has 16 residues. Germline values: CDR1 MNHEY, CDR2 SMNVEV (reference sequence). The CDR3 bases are TGTGCCAGCAGTTTAAGGGAACCGGGAAGCTCCTACGAGCAGTACTTC. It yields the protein CASSLREPGSSYEQYF.

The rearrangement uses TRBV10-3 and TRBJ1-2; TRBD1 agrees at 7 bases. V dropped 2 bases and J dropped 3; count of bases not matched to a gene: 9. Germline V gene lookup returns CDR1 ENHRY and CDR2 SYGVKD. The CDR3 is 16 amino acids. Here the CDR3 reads CAISEPGGGADYGYTF. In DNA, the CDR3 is TGTGCCATCAGTGAGCCGGGAGGGGGCGCCGACTATGGCTACACCTTC.

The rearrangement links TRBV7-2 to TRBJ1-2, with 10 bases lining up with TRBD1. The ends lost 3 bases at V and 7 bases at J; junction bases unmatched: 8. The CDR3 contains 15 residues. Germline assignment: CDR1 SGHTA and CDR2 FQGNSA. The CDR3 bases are TGTGCCAGCAGCTTCGACAGGGGGCTTCTGGCTGGCTACACCTTC. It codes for CASSFDRGLLAGYTF.

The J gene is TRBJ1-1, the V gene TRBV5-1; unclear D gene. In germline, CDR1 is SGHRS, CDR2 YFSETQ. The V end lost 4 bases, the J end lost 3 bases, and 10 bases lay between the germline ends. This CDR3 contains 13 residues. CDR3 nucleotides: TGCGCCAGCAGCGTGGAGGGTTACACTGAAGCTTTCTTT. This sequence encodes CASSVEGYTEAFF. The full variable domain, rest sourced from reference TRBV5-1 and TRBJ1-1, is KAGVTQTPRYLIKTRGQQVTLSCSPISGHRSVSWYQQTPGQGLQFLFEYFSETQRNKGNFPGRFSGRQFSNSRSEMNVSTLELGDSALYLCASSVEGYTEAFFGQGTRLTVV.

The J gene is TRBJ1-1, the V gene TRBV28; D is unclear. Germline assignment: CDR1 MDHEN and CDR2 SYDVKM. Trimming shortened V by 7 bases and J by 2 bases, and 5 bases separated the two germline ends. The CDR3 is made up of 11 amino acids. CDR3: CASIRNTEAFF. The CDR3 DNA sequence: TGTGCCAGCATCCGAAACACTGAAGCTTTCTTT.

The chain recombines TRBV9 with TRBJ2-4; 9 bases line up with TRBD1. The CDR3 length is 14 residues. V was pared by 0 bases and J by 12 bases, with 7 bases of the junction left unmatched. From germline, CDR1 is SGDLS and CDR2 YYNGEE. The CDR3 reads CASSVEGTGLNQYF. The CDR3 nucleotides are TGTGCCAGCAGCGTAGAGGGGACAGGGCTAAATCAGTACTTC.

The DNA of the CDR3 is TGTGCCAGCAGTTACCCTGGCATTAATGAGCAGTTCTTC. The encoded protein is CASSYPGINEQFF. The V and J genes are TRBV6-6 and TRBJ2-1, with D unclear. Trimming shortened V by 2 bases and J by 7 bases, and 9 bases separated the two germline ends. This CDR3 has 13 amino acids. Per the germline V gene, CDR1 is MNHNY and CDR2 is SVGAGI (reference sequence).

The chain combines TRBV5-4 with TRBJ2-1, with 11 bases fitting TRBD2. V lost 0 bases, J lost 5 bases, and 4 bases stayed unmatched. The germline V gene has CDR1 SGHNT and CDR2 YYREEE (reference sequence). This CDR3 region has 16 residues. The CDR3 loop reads CASSLDGTSGHNEQFF. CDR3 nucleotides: TGTGCCAGCAGCTTGGATGGGACTAGCGGCCACAATGAGCAGTTCTTC.

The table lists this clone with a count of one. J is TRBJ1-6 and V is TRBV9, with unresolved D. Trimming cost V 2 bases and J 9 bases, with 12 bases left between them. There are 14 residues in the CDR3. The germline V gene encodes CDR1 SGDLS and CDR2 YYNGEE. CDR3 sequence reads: CASSVRAEGSPLHF. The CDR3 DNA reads TGTGCCAGCAGCGTCCGGGCCGAGGGTTCACCCCTCCACTTT.

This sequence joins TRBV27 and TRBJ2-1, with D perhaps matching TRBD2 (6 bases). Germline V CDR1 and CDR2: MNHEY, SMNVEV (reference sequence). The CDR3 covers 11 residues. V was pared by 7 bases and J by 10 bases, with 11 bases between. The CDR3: CASTGGVEQFF. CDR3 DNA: TGTGCCAGCACCGGAGGGGTCGAGCAGTTCTTC.